This T cell receptor beta chain was documented in a study of T cell repertoires in cytomegalovirus infection. Using its own MiXCR run on the reads, TCRdb lists one record per CDR3 protein. The sample consists of 150,000 to 200,000 distinct CDR3 sequences, 17% of them appearing once. This clonotype was seen a few times. Between the trimmed V and J ends, which lost 0 bases and 2 bases, there was a span of 6 bases. Germline CDR1 and CDR2: SGHTA and FQGTGA. This CDR3 is 14 amino acids long. This clonotype was sampled from a human donor in good health (CMV status not recorded). Some clones in this sample may be carry-over from other donors' samples. The chain joins TRBV7-3 to TRBJ2-3; D unresolved. Sequencing was done on a sample of CD8+ T cells from PBMCs. The CDR3 reads CASSLTTNTDTQYF. The CDR3 bases are TGTGCCAGCAGCTTAACGACGAACACAGATACGCAGTATTTT.